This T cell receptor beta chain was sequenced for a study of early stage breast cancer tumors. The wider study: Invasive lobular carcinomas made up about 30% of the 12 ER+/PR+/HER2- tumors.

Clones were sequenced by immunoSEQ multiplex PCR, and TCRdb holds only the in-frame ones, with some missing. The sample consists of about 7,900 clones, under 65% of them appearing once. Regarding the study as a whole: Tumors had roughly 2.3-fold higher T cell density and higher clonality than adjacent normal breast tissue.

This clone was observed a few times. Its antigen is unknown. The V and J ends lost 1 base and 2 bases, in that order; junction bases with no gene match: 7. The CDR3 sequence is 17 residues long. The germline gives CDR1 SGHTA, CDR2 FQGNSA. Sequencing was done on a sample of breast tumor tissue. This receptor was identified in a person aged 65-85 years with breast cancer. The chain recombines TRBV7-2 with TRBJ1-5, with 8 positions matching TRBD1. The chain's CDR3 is CASSLVPGGIGNQPQHF. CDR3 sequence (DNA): TGTGCCAGCAGCTTAGTGCCAGGGGGCATTGGCAATCAGCCCCAGCATTTT.